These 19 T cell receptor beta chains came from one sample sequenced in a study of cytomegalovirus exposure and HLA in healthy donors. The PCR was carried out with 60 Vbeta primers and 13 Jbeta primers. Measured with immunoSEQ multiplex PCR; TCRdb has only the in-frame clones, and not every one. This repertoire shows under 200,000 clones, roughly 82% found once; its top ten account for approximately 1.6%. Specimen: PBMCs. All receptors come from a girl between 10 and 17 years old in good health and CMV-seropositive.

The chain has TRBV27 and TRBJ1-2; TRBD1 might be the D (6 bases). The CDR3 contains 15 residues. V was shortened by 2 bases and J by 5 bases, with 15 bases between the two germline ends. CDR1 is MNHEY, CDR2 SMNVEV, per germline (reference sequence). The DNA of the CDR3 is TGTGCCAGCAGTTTAGCGGGGGGGGCGAGGTATGGCTACACCTTC. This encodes CASSLAGGARYGYTF.

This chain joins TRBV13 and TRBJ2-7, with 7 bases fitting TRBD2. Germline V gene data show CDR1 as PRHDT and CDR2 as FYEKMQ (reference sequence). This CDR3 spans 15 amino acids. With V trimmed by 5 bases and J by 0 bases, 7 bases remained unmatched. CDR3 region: CASSVGLGRSYEQYF. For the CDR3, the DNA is TGTGCCAGCAGCGTTGGACTAGGCCGCTCCTACGAGCAGTACTTC.

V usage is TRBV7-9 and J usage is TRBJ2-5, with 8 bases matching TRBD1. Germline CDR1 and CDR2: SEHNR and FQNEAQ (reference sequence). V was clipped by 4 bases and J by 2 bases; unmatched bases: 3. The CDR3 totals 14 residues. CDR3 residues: CASSWTGIQETQYF. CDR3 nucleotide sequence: TGTGCCAGCAGCTGGACAGGGATACAAGAGACCCAGTACTTC.

The CDR3 spells CASSARDFYNEQFF. CDR3 in DNA: TGTGCCAGCAGCGCCCGGGACTTCTACAATGAGCAGTTCTTC. This chain links TRBV7-9 with TRBJ2-1; tentatively, D is TRBD2 (6 bases). Trimming took off 5 bases at V and 3 bases at J, with 11 bases between the two ends. Germline-derived CDR1 and CDR2 are SEHNR and FQNEAQ (reference sequence). The CDR3 is 14 amino acids.

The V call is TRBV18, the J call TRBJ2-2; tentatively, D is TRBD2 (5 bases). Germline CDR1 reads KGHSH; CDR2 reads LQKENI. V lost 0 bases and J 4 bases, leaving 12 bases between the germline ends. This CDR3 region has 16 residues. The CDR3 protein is CASSPPGGQTTGELFF. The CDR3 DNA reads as TGTGCCAGCTCACCACCGGGCGGGCAGACCACCGGGGAGCTGTTTTTT.

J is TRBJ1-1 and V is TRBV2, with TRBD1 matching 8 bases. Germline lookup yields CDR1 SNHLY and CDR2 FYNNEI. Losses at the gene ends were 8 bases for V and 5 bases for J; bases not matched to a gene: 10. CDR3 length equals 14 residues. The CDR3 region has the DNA TGTGCCAGCCGGCAGGGGGCTCGGGGTACTGAAGCTTTCTTT. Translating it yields CASRQGARGTEAFF.

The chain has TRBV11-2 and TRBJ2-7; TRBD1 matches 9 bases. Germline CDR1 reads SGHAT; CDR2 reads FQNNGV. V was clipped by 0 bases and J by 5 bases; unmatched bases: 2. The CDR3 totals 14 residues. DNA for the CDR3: TGTGCCAGCAGCTTAGAGACAGGGGGAAACGAGCAGTACTTC. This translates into CASSLETGGNEQYF.

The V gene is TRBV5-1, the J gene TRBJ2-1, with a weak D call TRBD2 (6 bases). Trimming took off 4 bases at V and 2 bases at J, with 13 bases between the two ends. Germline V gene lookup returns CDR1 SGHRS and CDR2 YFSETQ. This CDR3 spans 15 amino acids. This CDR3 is CASSPGLDTYNEQFF. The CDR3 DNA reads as TGCGCCAGCAGCCCGGGACTGGATACCTACAATGAGCAGTTCTTC.

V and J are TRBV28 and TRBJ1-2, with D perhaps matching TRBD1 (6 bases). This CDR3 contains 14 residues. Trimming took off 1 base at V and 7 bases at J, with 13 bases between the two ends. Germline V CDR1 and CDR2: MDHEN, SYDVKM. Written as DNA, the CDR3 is TGTGCCAGCAGTTTATTAGAGGGGGGGGGTGGCTACACCTTC. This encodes CASSLLEGGGGYTF.

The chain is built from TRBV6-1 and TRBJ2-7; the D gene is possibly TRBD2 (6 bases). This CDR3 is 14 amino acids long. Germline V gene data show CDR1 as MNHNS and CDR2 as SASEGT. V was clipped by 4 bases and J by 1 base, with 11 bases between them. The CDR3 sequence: CASSVPGLSYEQYF. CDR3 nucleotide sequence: TGTGCCAGCAGTGTCCCGGGACTTTCCTACGAGCAGTACTTC.

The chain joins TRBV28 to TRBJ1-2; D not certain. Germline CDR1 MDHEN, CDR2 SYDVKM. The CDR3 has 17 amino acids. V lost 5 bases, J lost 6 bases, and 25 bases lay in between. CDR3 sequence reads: CASSAASGRLPGNGYTF. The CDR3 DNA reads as TGTGCCAGCAGTGCCGCAAGCGGACGACTCCCCGGGAATGGCTACACCTTC.

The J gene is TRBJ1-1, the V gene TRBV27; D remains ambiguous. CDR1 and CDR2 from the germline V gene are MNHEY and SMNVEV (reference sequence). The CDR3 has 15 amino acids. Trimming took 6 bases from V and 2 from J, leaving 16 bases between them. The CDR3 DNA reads TGTGCCAGCAGGTCGGTAGGAGGTCGAAACACTGAAGCTTTCTTT. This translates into CASRSVGGRNTEAFF.

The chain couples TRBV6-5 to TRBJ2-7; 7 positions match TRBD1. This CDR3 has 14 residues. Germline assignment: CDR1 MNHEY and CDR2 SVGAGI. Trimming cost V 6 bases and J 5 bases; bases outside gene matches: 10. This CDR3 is CASSLNLQGNEQYF. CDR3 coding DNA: TGTGCCAGCAGCCTAAATTTACAGGGGAACGAGCAGTACTTC.

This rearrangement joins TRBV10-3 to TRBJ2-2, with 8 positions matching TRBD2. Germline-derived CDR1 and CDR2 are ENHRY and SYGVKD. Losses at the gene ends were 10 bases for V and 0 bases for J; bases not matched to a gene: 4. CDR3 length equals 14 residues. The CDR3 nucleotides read TGTGCCACCTCTAGCGGGTCGAACACCGGGGAGCTGTTTTTT. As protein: CATSSGSNTGELFF.

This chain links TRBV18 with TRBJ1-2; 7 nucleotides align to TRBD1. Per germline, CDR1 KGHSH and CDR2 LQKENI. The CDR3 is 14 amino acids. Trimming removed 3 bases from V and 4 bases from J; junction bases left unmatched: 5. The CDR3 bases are TGTGCCAGCTCACCGAGAGGGGGCATCTATGGCTACACCTTC. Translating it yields CASSPRGGIYGYTF.

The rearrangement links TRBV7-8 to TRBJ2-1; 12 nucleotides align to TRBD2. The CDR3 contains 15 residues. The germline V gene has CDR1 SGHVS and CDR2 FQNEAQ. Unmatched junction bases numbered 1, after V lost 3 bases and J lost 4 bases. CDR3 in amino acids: CASSLGLAGYNEQFF. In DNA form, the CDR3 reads TGTGCCAGCAGCTTGGGACTAGCGGGTTACAATGAGCAGTTCTTC.

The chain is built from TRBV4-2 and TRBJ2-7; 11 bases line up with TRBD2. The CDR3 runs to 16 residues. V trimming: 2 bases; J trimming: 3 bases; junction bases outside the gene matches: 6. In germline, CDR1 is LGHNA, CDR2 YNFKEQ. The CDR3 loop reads CASSQSIGTSGYEQYF. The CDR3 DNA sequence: TGTGCCAGCAGCCAATCTATCGGGACTAGCGGCTACGAGCAGTACTTC.

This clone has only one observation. CDR3 in amino acids: CASSPIGTGGGHSYNEQFF. CDR3 nucleotide sequence: TGTGCCAGCAGTCCGATCGGGACAGGGGGTGGCCACTCCTACAATGAGCAGTTCTTC. The chain links TRBV28 to TRBJ2-1; 11 positions match TRBD1. V lost 5 bases, J lost 0 bases, and 12 bases stayed unmatched. The CDR3 runs 19 residues. CDR1 MDHEN and CDR2 SYDVKM come from the germline V gene.

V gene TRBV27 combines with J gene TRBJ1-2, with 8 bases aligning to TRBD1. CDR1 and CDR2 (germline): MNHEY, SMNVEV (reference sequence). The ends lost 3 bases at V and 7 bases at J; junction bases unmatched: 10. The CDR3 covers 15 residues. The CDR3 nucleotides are TGTGCCAGCAGTTTTCAGGGGGCGCCAGGGCTTGGCTACACCTTC. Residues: CASSFQGAPGLGYTF.